Each of the 30 T cell receptor beta chains below was sequenced from the same sample in a study of metastatic and nonmetastatic thyroid tumors. TCRdb called clones again from the PCR reads with MiXCR. The sample includes 20,000 to 25,000 clones, more than 15% of them seen just once. No patient had received any treatment before thyroid surgery. Sequenced material: blood. All receptors come from a female donor with papillary thyroid cancer or a benign thyroid nodule (not recorded which). Some clones in this sample may be carry-over from other donors' samples.

The table lists this clone with many counts. J is TRBJ2-1 and V is TRBV27; TRBD2 matches at 8 bases. From germline, CDR1 is MNHEY and CDR2 SMNVEV (reference sequence). The CDR3 consists of 15 residues. Unmatched junction bases numbered 6, after V lost 5 bases and J lost 3 bases. The CDR3 loop reads CASSPGLADYNEQFF. In nucleotides, the CDR3 is TGTGCCAGCAGTCCAGGACTAGCAGACTACAATGAGCAGTTCTTC.

This clone was observed many times. The rearrangement joins TRBV7-9 to TRBJ2-3, with a weak D call TRBD2 (5 bases). Germline V gene sequence: CDR1 SEHNR, CDR2 FQNEAQ (reference sequence). This CDR3 is built from 14 residues. The V end lost 5 bases, the J end lost 1 base, and 10 bases lay between the germline ends. CDR3 residues: CASSPILGTDTQYF. For the CDR3, the DNA is TGTGCCAGCAGCCCGATACTAGGCACAGATACGCAGTATTTT.

This sequence joins TRBV28 and TRBJ1-1, with 7 bases identical to TRBD1. V lost 1 base to trimming and J lost 3 bases; unmatched junction nucleotides: 14. Germline V gene sequence: CDR1 MDHEN, CDR2 SYDVKM. The CDR3 totals 18 residues. CDR3 DNA sequence: TGTGCCAGCAGTTTATCCTCGTGGCAGGGGGGATTGGACACTGAAGCTTTCTTT. It yields the protein CASSLSSWQGGLDTEAFF. The full variable domain, completed using reference TRBV28 and TRBJ1-1, is DVKVTQSSRYLVKRTGEKVFLECVQDMDHENMFWYRQDPGLGLRLIYFSYDVKMKEKGDIPEGYSVSREKKERFSLILESASTNQTSMYLCASSLSSWQGGLDTEAFFGQGTRLTVV.

This clone was seen only a few times. This chain uses TRBV6-2 or TRBV6-3 with TRBJ2-3, with 10 nucleotides matching TRBD2. Trimming removed 8 bases from V and 2 bases from J; junction bases left unmatched: 7. The CDR3 extends over 15 amino acids. The germline V gene has CDR1 MNHEY and CDR2 SVGEGT. The CDR3 coding sequence is TGTGCCAGCTGCCTACTAGCGGGGTACACAGATACGCAGTATTTT. It translates to CASCLLAGYTDTQYF.

This clone was observed a few times. The chain links TRBV19 to TRBJ1-2, with D possibly being TRBD1 (5 bases). V lost 6 bases, J lost 6 bases, and 26 bases lay in between. CDR1 is LNHDA and CDR2 is SQIVND in the germline V gene (reference sequence). The CDR3 is 17 amino acids. CDR3 in amino acids: CASRVRHAGRISDGYTF. The CDR3 DNA reads TGTGCCAGTAGGGTACGACATGCGGGACGGATATCGGATGGCTACACCTTC.

This clone was counted at least ten times. The chain combines TRBV20-1 with TRBJ2-1; 8 bases are shared with TRBD2. CDR3 length: 15 amino acids. The germline gives CDR1 DFQATT, CDR2 SNEGSKA (reference sequence). J was trimmed by 4 bases and V by 6 bases; bases with no gene match: 11. CDR3 sequence (DNA): TGCAGTGCCAGGGTCGGCGGGAGGTCATACAATGAGCAGTTCTTC. It encodes CSARVGGRSYNEQFF.

In its sample, this clone was seen many times. V usage is TRBV5-1 and J usage is TRBJ2-3, with 8 bases lining up with TRBD2. Germline V gene lookup returns CDR1 SGHRS and CDR2 YFSETQ. V lost 4 bases, J lost 2 bases, and 9 bases stayed unmatched. The CDR3 runs to 16 residues. CDR3 nucleotides: TGCGCCAGCAGCCCCCGGGGAGCGGGGGACACAGATACGCAGTATTTT. Encoded protein: CASSPRGAGDTDTQYF.

There are many counts of this clone. The V and J genes are TRBV7-8 and TRBJ1-5; D not resolved. There are 13 residues in the CDR3. V dropped 5 bases and J dropped 4 bases, with 9 bases sitting between them. CDR1 is SGHVS and CDR2 is FQNEAQ in the germline V gene. The CDR3 sequence is CASSPNNNQPQHF. For the CDR3, the DNA is TGTGCCAGCAGCCCAAACAATAATCAGCCCCAGCATTTT.

This clone was recorded at least ten times. The chain uses TRBV20-1 and TRBJ1-2, with 7 bases lining up with TRBD1. The CDR3 is 17 residues long. The trim removed 0 bases at V and 6 bases at J, leaving 16 bases unmatched. Germline CDR1 and CDR2: DFQATT and SNEGSKA (reference sequence). Written as DNA, the CDR3 is TGCAGTGCTAGAGACCCCTGGACAGGAAAATATCTCGATGGCTACACCTTC. Residues: CSARDPWTGKYLDGYTF.

This clone was recorded many times. J is TRBJ2-6 and V is TRBV20-1; D may be TRBD2 (6 bases). The CDR3 contains 15 residues. V was pared by 3 bases and J by 2 bases, with 11 bases between. Looked up from germline, CDR1 is DFQATT and CDR2 is SNEGSKA (reference sequence). The CDR3 protein is CSARGGGTGANVLTF. Written as DNA, the CDR3 is TGCAGTGCTAGGGGTGGGGGGACTGGGGCCAACGTCCTGACTTTC.

This clone came up a few times. The chain is built from TRBV10-3 and TRBJ2-1; D may match TRBD1 or TRBD2 (5 bases each). In germline, CDR1 is ENHRY, CDR2 SYGVKD. This CDR3 contains 14 residues. Trimming removed 4 bases from V and 5 bases from J, with 12 bases in between. CDR3 bases: TGTGCCATCAGTGTCCGGGACGACAACAATGAGCAGTTCTTC. Its translation is CAISVRDDNNEQFF.

This clone was observed at least ten times. The chain uses TRBV4-2 and TRBJ2-3; 7 nucleotides align to TRBD2. The CDR3 is made up of 17 amino acids. Germline CDR1 and CDR2: LGHNA and YNFKEQ. V was clipped by 6 bases and J by 1 base; unmatched bases: 13. The CDR3 coding sequence is TGTGCCAGCAGAAGTGGGGGGGGAGTCCTTGGCACAGATACGCAGTATTTT. Amino acid sequence: CASRSGGGVLGTDTQYF.

The table lists this clone with a few counts. The rearrangement uses TRBV7-2 and TRBJ2-4, with a weak D call TRBD2 (5 bases). The CDR3 is 14 amino acids. The germline CDR1 and CDR2 sequences are SGHTA and FQGNSA. The ends were cut back, 1 base at V and 16 bases at J, with 20 bases in the middle. CDR3 sequence (DNA): TGTGCCAGCAGCTTAGATGTTCGGACTTTAGTTTTCTACTTC. This translates into CASSLDVRTLVFYF.

The J gene is TRBJ2-5, the V gene TRBV9; the match to TRBD1 covers 10 bases. Germline V gives CDR1 SGDLS, CDR2 YYNGEE. CDR3 size: 15 residues. Losses at the gene ends were 6 bases for V and 8 bases for J; bases not matched to a gene: 13. The CDR3 loop is CASIPRGTGVDTQYF. The DNA of the CDR3 is TGTGCCAGCATCCCTCGGGGGACAGGGGTGGATACCCAGTACTTC.

The rearrangement uses TRBV7-2 and TRBJ2-5; tentatively, D is TRBD1 (5 bases). Trimming removed 6 bases at V and 0 bases at J, with 20 bases between. The germline V gene encodes CDR1 SGHTA and CDR2 FQGNSA. This CDR3 spans 17 amino acids. The CDR3 nucleotides read TGTGCCAGCAGACCCACAAGTGGGGCAGACCACCAAGAGACCCAGTACTTC. It specifies CASRPTSGADHQETQYF.

This clone was counted at least ten times. V gene TRBV6-7 combines with J gene TRBJ1-5; no definite D call. Being an ORF, TRBV6-7 has a function that is uncertain. V shed 2 bases and J shed 5 bases, with 34 bases lying between them. This CDR3 has 22 amino acids. CDR3 nucleotide sequence: TGTGCCAGCAGTTACACAATTTTATTATGGGCAAAGGCGATCCCCCTCGATCAGCCCCAGCATTTT. Protein product: CASSYTILLWAKAIPLDQPQHF.

This clone was seen repeatedly, ten times or more. The chain is built from TRBV19 and TRBJ2-7; 12 bases fit TRBD2. Germline V gene data show CDR1 as LNHDA and CDR2 as SQIVND (reference sequence). V was pared by 7 bases and J by 4 bases, with 8 bases of the junction left unmatched. The CDR3 extends over 15 amino acids. Written as DNA, the CDR3 is TGTGCCAGTACCCAACTAGCGGGAGGACCTTACGAGCAGTACTTC. Protein product: CASTQLAGGPYEQYF.

The rearrangement uses TRBV28 and TRBJ1-1, with 10 bases lining up with TRBD1. Germline CDR1 is MDHEN and CDR2 is SYDVKM. Trimming cost V 5 bases and J 14 bases; bases outside gene matches: 11. CDR3 length equals 13 residues. CDR3 DNA sequence: TGTGCCAGCAGTCCAACATTTGGACAGGGGGGATTCTTT. Translating it yields CASSPTFGQGGFF.

Relative to its sample, this clone is medium-sized. This chain links TRBV28 with TRBJ1-5; no definite D call. Germline assignment: CDR1 MDHEN and CDR2 SYDVKM. V was pared by 5 bases and J by 4 bases, with 12 bases between. CDR3 length: 14 amino acids. CDR3 residues: CASSRPRWNQPQHF. The DNA for the CDR3 is TGTGCCAGCAGTCGCCCGCGGTGGAATCAGCCCCAGCATTTT. The entire variable domain, with the rest obtained from reference TRBV28 and TRBJ1-5, is as follows: DVKVTQSSRYLVKRTGEKVFLECVQDMDHENMFWYRQDPGLGLRLIYFSYDVKMKEKGDIPEGYSVSREKKERFSLILESASTNQTSMYLCASSRPRWNQPQHFGDGTRLSIL.

The V and J genes are TRBV5-1 and TRBJ1-2; no clear D. Germline V CDR1 and CDR2: SGHRS, YFSETQ. The CDR3 spans 14 residues. Trimming took 0 bases from V and 5 from J, leaving 11 bases between them. CDR3 sequence (DNA): TGCGCCAGCAGCTTGGAGGCCGCCGGTTATGGCTACACCTTC. Encoded protein: CASSLEAAGYGYTF.

This clone was observed a few times. Given the absence of the conserved phenylalanine or tryptophan at the CDR3 end, a read error is likely. V and J are TRBV19 and TRBJ2-1; tentative D call: TRBD2 (5 bases). Trimming took off 2 bases at V and 0 bases at J, with 11 bases between the two ends. Looked up from germline, CDR1 is LNHDA and CDR2 is SQIVND (reference sequence). CDR3 length equals 16 residues. CDR3 in DNA: TGTGCCAGTAGTATATCGAGGGTCAGCTCCTACAATGAGCAGTTCCTC. Its protein product is CASSISRVSSYNEQFL.

This clone has ten or more counts. This sequence joins TRBV10-1 and TRBJ2-1; D uncertain. With 2 bases removed from V and 9 bases from J, the gap between germline ends came to 11 bases. The CDR3 has 13 amino acids. Germline CDR1 and CDR2: WNHNN and SYGVQD (reference sequence). The CDR3 sequence: CASSEQRRTEQFF. The DNA of the CDR3 is TGCGCCAGCAGTGAGCAACGACGTACTGAGCAGTTCTTC.

This clone occurred many times. The chain has TRBV20-1 and TRBJ1-6, with D possibly matching TRBD1 (5 bases). The V gene lost 6 bases and the J gene lost 6 bases, with 12 bases spanning the gap. Germline CDR1 and CDR2: DFQATT and SNEGSKA (reference sequence). The CDR3 totals 13 residues. The CDR3: CSALTDTNSPLHF. CDR3 DNA sequence: TGCAGTGCCTTGACAGACACTAATTCACCCCTCCACTTT.

V usage is TRBV20-1 and J usage is TRBJ2-7; TRBD1 might be the D (5 bases). V was pared by 3 bases and J by 6 bases, with 18 bases between. The CDR3 has 14 amino acids. CDR1 is DFQATT, CDR2 SNEGSKA, per germline (reference sequence). The CDR3 sequence is CSASSARVKGEQYF. CDR3 in DNA: TGCAGTGCTAGTAGTGCCAGGGTCAAGGGCGAGCAGTACTTC.

As regards this clone: A read error may account for a junction end that differs from germline. As DNA, the CDR3 is TGCGCCAGCAGTGGGGTGCCACGGTACGAGCAGTACTTC. Translated: CASSGVPRYEQYF. The chain joins TRBV2 to TRBJ2-7; D remains unclear. Germline-derived CDR1 and CDR2 are SNHLY and FYNNEI. This CDR3 contains 13 residues.

About this clone: One end of the junction varies from germline; a read error may be responsible. This rearrangement joins TRBV28 to TRBJ1-6; no definite D call. Germline assignment: CDR1 MDHEN and CDR2 SYDVKM. CDR3 size: 12 residues. The CDR3 sequence: CVSSLARSPLHF. The DNA of the CDR3 is TGTGTCAGCAGTTTAGCGAGGTCACCCCTCCATTTT.

This clone was seen at least ten times. The chain has TRBV14 and TRBJ2-7; the D gene is possibly TRBD1 (6 bases). V dropped 0 bases and J dropped 4 bases, with 25 bases sitting between them. The CDR3 has 19 residues. The germline V gene has CDR1 SGHDN and CDR2 FVKESK. The CDR3 bases are TGTGCCAGCAGCCAAGAGACAGGTCGGACTGGGGGAGTCGGTTACGAGCAGTACTTC. As protein: CASSQETGRTGGVGYEQYF.

This clone was seen many times. The chain employs TRBV7-2 and TRBJ2-6; TRBD2 matches 13 bases. V was clipped by 3 bases and J by 2 bases; unmatched bases: 7. There are 19 residues in the CDR3. Per germline, CDR1 SGHTA and CDR2 FQGNSA. The CDR3 DNA sequence: TGTGCCAGCAGCTTTCCGAGGACTAGCGGGAGCGCTGGGGCCAACGTCCTGACTTTC. Translation gives CASSFPRTSGSAGANVLTF.

Concerning this clone: The junction differs from germline at one of its ends, possibly a read error. V and J are TRBV7-7 and TRBJ2-3, with TRBD1 identical over 8 bases. Germline CDR1 SSHAT, CDR2 FNYEAQ (reference sequence). The CDR3 is 14 amino acids. The DNA for the CDR3 is TGTGCTAGCAGCTTAGGACAGGGAACAGATACGCAGTATTTT. Translated, it gives CASSLGQGTDTQYF.

This clone appeared many times. The chain couples TRBV10-3 to TRBJ2-5; 12 bases match TRBD2. The J segment lost 1 base and the V segment lost 0 bases, leaving 6 bases of the junction unmatched. This CDR3 is built from 18 residues. Germline assignment: CDR1 ENHRY and CDR2 SYGVKD. The CDR3 region is CAISESLAGGDPQETQYF. In DNA, the CDR3 is TGTGCCATCAGTGAGTCCCTAGCGGGAGGGGACCCCCAAGAGACCCAGTACTTC.